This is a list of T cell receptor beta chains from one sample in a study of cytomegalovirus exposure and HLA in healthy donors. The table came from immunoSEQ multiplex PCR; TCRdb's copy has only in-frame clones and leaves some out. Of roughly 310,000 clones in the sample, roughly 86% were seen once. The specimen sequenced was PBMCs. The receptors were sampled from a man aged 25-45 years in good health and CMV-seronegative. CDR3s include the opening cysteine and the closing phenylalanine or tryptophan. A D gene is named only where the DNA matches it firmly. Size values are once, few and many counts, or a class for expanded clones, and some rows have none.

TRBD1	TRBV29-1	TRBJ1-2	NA	TGCAGCTCCTCACAGGGGGCCTATAACTATGGCTACACCTTC	CSSSQGAYNYGYTF
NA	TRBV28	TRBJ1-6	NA	TGTGCCAGCAGCCCTCCCCCGAGGGGGATGCGGACCTATAATTCACCCCTCCACTTT	CASSPPPRGMRTYNSPLHF
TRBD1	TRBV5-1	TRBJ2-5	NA	TGCGCCAGCAGCGACCGACAGGGGGCCGCCGAGACCCAGTACTTC	CASSDRQGAAETQYF
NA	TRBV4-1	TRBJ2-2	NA	TGCGCCAGCAGCCAGGGGGGAGTTACCGGGGAGCTGTTTTTT	CASSQGGVTGELFF
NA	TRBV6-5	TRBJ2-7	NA	TGTGCCAGCATCGGCCTTGGGCAATTTCACTTC	CASIGLGQFHF
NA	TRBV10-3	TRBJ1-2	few	TGTGCCATCAGTGAGGATCTGGGCTCTAACTATGGCTACACCTTC	CAISEDLGSNYGYTF
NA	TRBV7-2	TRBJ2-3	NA	TGTGCCAGCAGCATCAATACAGATACGCAGTATTTT	CASSINTDTQYF
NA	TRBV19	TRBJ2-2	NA	TGTGCCAGTAGTGTCCCGGGCGGGGAGCTGTTTTTT	CASSVPGGELFF
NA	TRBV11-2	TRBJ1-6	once	TGTGCCAGCAGCCGCAGGCGCTCAAGCTCCTATAATTCACCCCTCCACTTT	CASSRRRSSSYNSPLHF
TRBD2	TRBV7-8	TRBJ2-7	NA	TGTGCCAGCAGGTTAGCGGGGGGAGCTGTCGAGCAGTACTTC	CASRLAGGAVEQYF
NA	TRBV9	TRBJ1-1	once	TGTGCCAGCAGCGTAGAAGGGGGTCTGCGGGCTTTCTTT	CASSVEGGLRAFF
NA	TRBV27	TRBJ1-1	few	TGTGCCAGCAGTTTACAGGGATTGAACACTGAAGCTTTCTTT	CASSLQGLNTEAFF
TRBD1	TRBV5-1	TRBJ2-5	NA	TGCGCCAGCAGCTTGGTACCCACAGGGGAGTACCAAGAGACCCAGTACTTC	CASSLVPTGEYQETQYF
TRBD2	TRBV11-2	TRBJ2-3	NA	TGTGCCAGCAGCTTAGATGGGCCAGCGGGGGGGACCGTGAGTACAGATACGCAGTATTTT	CASSLDGPAGGTVSTDTQYF
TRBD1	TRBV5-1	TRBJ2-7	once	TGCGCCAGCAGCCCCCGGGACAGCCACTACGAGCAGTACTTC	CASSPRDSHYEQYF
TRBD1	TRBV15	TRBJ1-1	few	TGTGCCACCAGCAGGGGGACAGCTGGGGGACACACTGAAGCTTTCTTT	CATSRGTAGGHTEAFF
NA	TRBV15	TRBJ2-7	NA	TGTGCCACCAGCAGAGAGGGCCAGCTATCCTACGAGCAGTACTTC	CATSREGQLSYEQYF
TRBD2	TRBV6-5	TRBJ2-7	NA	TGTGCCAGCAAGCGGGGCCCCGAGCAGTACTTC	CASKRGPEQYF
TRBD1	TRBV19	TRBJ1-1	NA	TGTGCCAGTAGCATGGGACAGATGCTACTCAACACTGAAGCTTTCTTT	CASSMGQMLLNTEAFF
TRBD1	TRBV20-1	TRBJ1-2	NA	TGCAGTGCTAGAGACAGGGGGGGCTACACCTTC	CSARDRGGYTF
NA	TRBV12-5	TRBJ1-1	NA	TGTGCTAGTGGCTCGACATACAGGGCGCAGGAATCCCCGAACACTGAAGCTTTCTTT	CASGSTYRAQESPNTEAFF
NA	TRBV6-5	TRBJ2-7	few	TGTGCCAGCAGTTACTCGATTACCAGCTCCTACGAGCAGTACTTC	CASSYSITSSYEQYF
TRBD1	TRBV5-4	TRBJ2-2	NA	TGTGCCAGCAGCTTGGGAATACAGGGGGACACCGGGGAGCTGTTTTTT	CASSLGIQGDTGELFF
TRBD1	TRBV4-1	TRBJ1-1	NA	TGCGCCAGCAGCCTTCAAACTCCGGGACAGGGGTTTGGAACTGAAGCTTTCTTT	CASSLQTPGQGFGTEAFF
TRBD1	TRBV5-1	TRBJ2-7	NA	TGCGCCAGCAGGACAGGGGTCGAGCAGTACTTC	CASRTGVEQYF
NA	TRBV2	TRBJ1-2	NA	TGTGCCAGCAGTGAAGACAGGGCTAAAGGCTACACCTTC	CASSEDRAKGYTF
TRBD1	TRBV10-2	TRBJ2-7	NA	TGCGCCAGCAGACAGGGGGCTTGGAACGAGCAGTACTTC	CASRQGAWNEQYF
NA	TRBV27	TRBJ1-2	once	TGTGCCAGCAGCCCAAGCGGGGCGGGTACCTATGGCTACACCTTC	CASSPSGAGTYGYTF
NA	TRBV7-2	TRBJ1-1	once	TGTGCCAGCAGCTCACAGGGACAACTGAACACTGAAGCTTTCTTT	CASSSQGQLNTEAFF
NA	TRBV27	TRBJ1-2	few	TGTGCCAGCAGTTTATCGAGGACAGCCCGCGGCTACACCTTC	CASSLSRTARGYTF
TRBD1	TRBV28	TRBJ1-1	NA	TGTGCCGGCGGACAGGCGCCTCCAGGAGAAGCTTTCTTT	CAGGQAPPGEAFF
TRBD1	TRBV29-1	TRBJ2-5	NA	TGCAGCGTGGGACCGGGACAGGGTCAAGAGACCCAGTACTTC	CSVGPGQGQETQYF
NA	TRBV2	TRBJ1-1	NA	TGTGCCAGCAGTGAAGCGCGGGGTGCTGAAGCTTTCTTT	CASSEARGAEAFF